This is a list of T cell receptor beta chains from one sample in a study of spatial heterogeneity in lung cancer. MiXCR was run by TCRdb on the 5' RACE reads, yielding one entry per CDR3 protein. The sample holds some 13,000 distinct CDR3 sequences, roughly an eighth seen once. Sample: PBMCs, taken at surgery. The origin of the receptors is a female donor with early-stage non-small cell lung cancer. The CDR3 runs from the conserved cysteine through the conserved F or W. The D gene is left open where the match is weak. Only some rows state a clone size, as once, few, many or a class for expanded clones.

D gene: NA; J gene: TRBJ2-6; V gene: TRBV12-3/TRBV12-4; clone size: many; CDR3 length: 15; CDR3 DNA: TGTGCCAGCAGTTTAAGAGCGGCTGGGGCCAACGTCCTGACTTTC; CDR3 protein: CASSLRAAGANVLTF
D gene: NA; J gene: TRBJ2-7; V gene: TRBV7-6; clone size: many; CDR3 length: 14; CDR3 DNA: TGTGCCAGCAGCTTAGAAGAAGGGTCCTACGAGCAGTACTTC; CDR3 protein: CASSLEEGSYEQYF
D gene: TRBD2; J gene: TRBJ2-2; V gene: TRBV7-7; clone size: many; CDR3 length: 15; CDR3 DNA: TGTGCCAGCAGCCCTTTCGGGGGAGGGACCGGGGAGCTGTTTTTT; CDR3 protein: CASSPFGGGTGELFF
D gene: NA; J gene: TRBJ2-7; V gene: TRBV29-1; clone size: many; CDR3 length: 11; CDR3 DNA: TGCAGCGTTGTGATCTCCTACGAGCAGTACTTC; CDR3 protein: CSVVISYEQYF
D gene: TRBD2; J gene: TRBJ2-1; V gene: TRBV7-9; clone size: many; CDR3 length: 13; CDR3 DNA: TGTGCCAGCAGCTTCACGGGGGGCAATGAGCAGTTCTTC; CDR3 protein: CASSFTGGNEQFF
D gene: TRBD2; J gene: TRBJ2-1; V gene: TRBV10-2; clone size: many; CDR3 length: 17; CDR3 DNA: TGCGCCAGCAGTGAGACCCGACTAGCGGGGACCTACAATGAGCAGTTCTTC; CDR3 protein: CASSETRLAGTYNEQFF
D gene: TRBD2; J gene: TRBJ2-3; V gene: TRBV3-1; clone size: NA; CDR3 length: 16; CDR3 DNA: TGTGCCAGCAGCCACTTAGCGGGGGGAAACACAGATACGCAGTATTTT; CDR3 protein: CASSHLAGGNTDTQYF
D gene: NA; J gene: TRBJ2-3; V gene: TRBV29-1; clone size: many; CDR3 length: 14; CDR3 DNA: TGCAGCGTTGACCGGCTAGATAACACAGATACGCAGTATTTT; CDR3 protein: CSVDRLDNTDTQYF
D gene: TRBD1; J gene: TRBJ2-7; V gene: TRBV3-1; clone size: many; CDR3 length: 15; CDR3 DNA: TGTGCCAGCAGCCTACCGGGACAGGGGGTCTACGAGCAGTACTTC; CDR3 protein: CASSLPGQGVYEQYF
D gene: TRBD1; J gene: TRBJ2-7; V gene: TRBV28; clone size: many; CDR3 length: 15; CDR3 DNA: TGTGCCAGCAGGTTAAGGGGTGACAGGGTCTACGAGCAGTACTTC; CDR3 protein: CASRLRGDRVYEQYF
D gene: NA; J gene: TRBJ2-1; V gene: TRBV6-1; clone size: many; CDR3 length: 15; CDR3 DNA: TGTGCCAGCAGTGATGGGGGATCCCCTTACAATGAGCAGTTCTTC; CDR3 protein: CASSDGGSPYNEQFF
D gene: NA; J gene: TRBJ2-3; V gene: TRBV19; clone size: medium-sized; CDR3 length: 14; CDR3 DNA: TGTGCCAGTAGTAGGGGGCTCGGCACAGATACGCAGTATTTT; CDR3 protein: CASSRGLGTDTQYF
D gene: NA; J gene: TRBJ2-3; V gene: TRBV6-6; clone size: medium-sized; CDR3 length: 13; CDR3 DNA: TGTGCCAGCAGTTACGACACCACAGATACGCAGTATTTT; CDR3 protein: CASSYDTTDTQYF
D gene: NA; J gene: TRBJ2-3; V gene: TRBV20-1; clone size: many; CDR3 length: 12; CDR3 DNA: TGCAGTGCTCCACGGGCTTCAGATACGCAGTATTTT; CDR3 protein: CSAPRASDTQYF
D gene: NA; J gene: TRBJ2-1; V gene: TRBV28; clone size: NA; CDR3 length: 16; CDR3 DNA: TGTGCCAGCAGTACCCTGGCGGTCTCCTCCTACAATGAGCAGTTCTTC; CDR3 protein: CASSTLAVSSYNEQFF
D gene: TRBD1; J gene: TRBJ2-2; V gene: TRBV5-4; clone size: many; CDR3 length: 14; CDR3 DNA: TGTGCCAGCAGAAGGACAGGGAACACCGGGGAGCTGTTTTTT; CDR3 protein: CASRRTGNTGELFF
D gene: NA; J gene: TRBJ2-5; V gene: TRBV2; clone size: medium-sized; CDR3 length: 17; CDR3 DNA: TGTGCCAGCAGTATAACCCCGGTTGGGCACCCCTCGGAGACCCAGTACTTC; CDR3 protein: CASSITPVGHPSETQYF
D gene: TRBD2; J gene: TRBJ2-1; V gene: TRBV2; clone size: few; CDR3 length: 13; CDR3 DNA: TGTGCCAGCAAGATTAGCGGGGGCAATGAGCAGTTCTTC; CDR3 protein: CASKISGGNEQFF